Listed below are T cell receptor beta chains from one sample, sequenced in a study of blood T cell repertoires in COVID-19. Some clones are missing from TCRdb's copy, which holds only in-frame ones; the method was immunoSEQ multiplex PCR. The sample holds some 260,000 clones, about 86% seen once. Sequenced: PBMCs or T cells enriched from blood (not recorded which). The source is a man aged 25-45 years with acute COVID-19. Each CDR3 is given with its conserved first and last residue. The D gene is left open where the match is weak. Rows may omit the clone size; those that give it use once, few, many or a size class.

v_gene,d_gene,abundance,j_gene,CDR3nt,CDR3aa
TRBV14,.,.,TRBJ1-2,TGTGCCAGCAGCCAAAGCGGACAGTATTATGGCTACACCTTC,CASSQSGQYYGYTF
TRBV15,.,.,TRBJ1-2,TGTGCCACCAGCAGAGCCAGGGGACCTACTAACTATGGCTACACCTTC,CATSRARGPTNYGYTF
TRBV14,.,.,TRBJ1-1,TGTGCCAGCAGCTATAAAAAGTGGGGGGACACTGAAGCTTTCTTT,CASSYKKWGDTEAFF
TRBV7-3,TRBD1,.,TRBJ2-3,TGTGCCAGCAGCCCTGTGGGACAGGGGGCAGATACGCAGTATTTT,CASSPVGQGADTQYF
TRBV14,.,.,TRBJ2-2,TGTGCCAGCAGCCAAGTCAGGGGAACCGGGGAGCTGTTTTTT,CASSQVRGTGELFF
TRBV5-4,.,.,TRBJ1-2,TGTGCCAGCAGCTCTGAACTCGAAGGGACTAAGTACTATGGCTACACCTTC,CASSSELEGTKYYGYTF
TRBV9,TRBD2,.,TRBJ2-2,TGTGCCAGCAGCGCGAATAGCGGGCCGGTTTCGGGGGAGCTGTTTTTT,CASSANSGPVSGELFF
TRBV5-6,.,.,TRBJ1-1,TGTGCCAGCAGCTATATCTACACTGAAGCTTTCTTT,CASSYIYTEAFF
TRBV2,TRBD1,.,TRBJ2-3,TGTGCCAGCAGTACCCACAGGGGGATAAGCACAGATACGCAGTATTTT,CASSTHRGISTDTQYF
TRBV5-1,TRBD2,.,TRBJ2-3,TGCGCCAGCAGCTTGGACGGGGGGGGCACAGATACGCAGTATTTT,CASSLDGGGTDTQYF
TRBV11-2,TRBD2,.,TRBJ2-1,TGTGCCAGCAGCACGGGACTAGCGGGAGGGTACAATGAGCAGTTCTTC,CASSTGLAGGYNEQFF
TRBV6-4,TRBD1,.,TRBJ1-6,TGTGCCAGTTATCGGACAGGTTCAACCTCCTATAATTCACCCCTCCACTTT,CASYRTGSTSYNSPLHF
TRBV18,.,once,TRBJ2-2,TGTGCCAGCTCACCCAGACAGCCCACAGACGGGGAGCTGTTTTTT,CASSPRQPTDGELFF
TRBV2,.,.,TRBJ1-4,TGTGCCAGCAGTGTGTCAGCGGGAGCAACTAATGAAAAACTGTTTTTT,CASSVSAGATNEKLFF
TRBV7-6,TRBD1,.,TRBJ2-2,TGTGCCAGCAGTGATGTGGGACAGGGATCGTCCGGGGAGCTGTTTTTT,CASSDVGQGSSGELFF
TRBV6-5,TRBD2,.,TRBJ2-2,TGTGCCAGCATGCCCCAACTAGCGGTCACCGGGGAGCTGTTTTTT,CASMPQLAVTGELFF
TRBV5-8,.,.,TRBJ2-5,TGTGCCAGCAGCTTGGGCCATGCCGGGGGGCGGAAAGAGACCCAGTACTTC,CASSLGHAGGRKETQYF
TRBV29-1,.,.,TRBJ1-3,TGCAGCGTTGAAGATAGTGGCTCTGGAAACACCATATATTTT,CSVEDSGSGNTIYF
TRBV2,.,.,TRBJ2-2,TGTGCCAGCAGTGTGGAGGGGTGGAACACCGGGGAGCTGTTTTTT,CASSVEGWNTGELFF
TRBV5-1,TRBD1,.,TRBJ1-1,TGCGCCAGCAGCTTGGAGGCAGGGGGCACTGAAGCTTTCTTT,CASSLEAGGTEAFF
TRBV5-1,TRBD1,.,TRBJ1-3,TGTGCCAGCAGCTTGGACAGGTATTCTGGAAACACCATATATTTT,CASSLDRYSGNTIYF
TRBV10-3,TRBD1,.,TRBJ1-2,TGTGCCATCAGTGAACGGGACAGGGGACAGAACTATGGCTACACCTTC,CAISERDRGQNYGYTF
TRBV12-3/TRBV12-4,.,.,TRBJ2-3,TGTGCCAGCACCGTGTTGGATACGCAGTATTTT,CASTVLDTQYF
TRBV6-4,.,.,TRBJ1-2,TGTGCCAGCAGTGACTCGAGTCGGGGATATGGCTACACCTTC,CASSDSSRGYGYTF
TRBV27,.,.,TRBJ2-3,TGTGCCAGCAGTTTATCGGTCAGAGCGAGGGAAGATACGCAGTATTTT,CASSLSVRAREDTQYF
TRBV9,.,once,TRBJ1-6,TGTGCCAGCAGCGTAGGTTTTGACAGAGATAATTCACCCCTCCACTTT,CASSVGFDRDNSPLHF
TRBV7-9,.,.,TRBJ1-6,TGTGCCAGCAGCGCCGAGAGTTCACCCCTCCACTTT,CASSAESSPLHF
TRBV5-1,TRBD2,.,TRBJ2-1,TGCGCCAGCAGCCTGACCGGGAGACTAGCGGGGGACCCATGGGTCTTC,CASSLTGRLAGDPWVF
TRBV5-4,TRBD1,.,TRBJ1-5,TGTGCCAGCAGACAGGGGCTAAATCAGCCCCAGCATTTT,CASRQGLNQPQHF
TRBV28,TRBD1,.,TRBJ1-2,TGTGCCAGCAAGACAGGGTCCTATGGCTACACCTTC,CASKTGSYGYTF
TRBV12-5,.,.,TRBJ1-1,TGTGCTAGTGGTTTGTACGGGGGTACTGAAGCTTTCTTT,CASGLYGGTEAFF